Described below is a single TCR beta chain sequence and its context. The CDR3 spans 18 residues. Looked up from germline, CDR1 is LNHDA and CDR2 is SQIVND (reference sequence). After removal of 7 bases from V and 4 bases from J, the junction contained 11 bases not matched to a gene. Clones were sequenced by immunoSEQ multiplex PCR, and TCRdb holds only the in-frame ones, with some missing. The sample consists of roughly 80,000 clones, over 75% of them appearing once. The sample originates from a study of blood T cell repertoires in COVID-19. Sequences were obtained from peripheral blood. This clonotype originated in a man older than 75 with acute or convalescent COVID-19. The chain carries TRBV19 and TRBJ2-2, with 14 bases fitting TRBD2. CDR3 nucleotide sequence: TGTGCCAGTACCCCAGGACTAGCGGGGGGCCGGGTCACCGGGGAGCTGTTTTTT. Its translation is CASTPGLAGGRVTGELFF.